Listed below are T cell receptor beta chains from one sample, sequenced in a study of T cells after yellow fever vaccination. TCRdb processed the 5' RACE reads anew with MiXCR; each CDR3 protein has one entry. The sample has around 350,000 distinct CDR3 sequences; approximately 6% are singletons. The sample here was PBMCs, taken 5 days after the yellow fever booster vaccination. Source of these receptors: a man aged 25-40 years who received the YFV17D yellow fever vaccine. CDR3s include the opening cysteine and the closing phenylalanine or tryptophan. D genes are given only for firm matches. Part of the rows lack a size; the others show once, few, many or a class for expanded clones.

CDR3 length	D gene	clone size	V gene	J gene	CDR3 protein	CDR3 DNA
15	-	many	TRBV14	TRBJ2-5	CASSSGRIYQETQYF	TGTGCCAGCAGCTCTGGACGGATATACCAAGAGACCCAGTACTTC
13	-	many	TRBV12-3/TRBV12-4	TRBJ2-1	CASRLREYNEQFF	TGTGCCAGCCGCTTGCGGGAATACAATGAGCAGTTCTTC
15	-	few	TRBV24-1	TRBJ2-5	CATSDTGRAGETQYF	TGTGCCACCAGTGATACGGGCAGGGCCGGAGAGACCCAGTACTTC
13	TRBD2	many	TRBV10-3	TRBJ2-3	CAIQREGADTQYF	TGTGCCATTCAGCGGGAGGGGGCAGATACGCAGTATTTT
15	TRBD1	few	TRBV20-1	TRBJ1-6	CSARATGGNNSPLHF	TGCAGTGCTAGAGCTACAGGGGGGAATAATTCACCCCTCCACTTT
15	-	many	TRBV9	TRBJ1-4	CASSVGAGPSEKLFF	TGTGCCAGCAGCGTAGGTGCGGGACCCTCGGAAAAACTGTTTTTT
14	TRBD1	few	TRBV9	TRBJ2-1	CASSADRVYNEQFF	TGTGCCAGCAGCGCGGACAGGGTTTACAATGAGCAGTTCTTC
18	TRBD2	few	TRBV12-3/TRBV12-4	TRBJ2-1	CASTALGGSGPGYNEQFF	TGTGCCAGTACCGCTTTGGGTGGTAGCGGGCCGGGGTACAATGAGCAGTTCTTC
15	TRBD2	-	TRBV20-1	TRBJ2-2	CSARGFGTSEGELFF	TGCAGTGCTAGAGGTTTCGGGACTAGCGAAGGGGAGCTGTTTTTT
17	TRBD1	few	TRBV7-3	TRBJ2-1	CASSLVGQGKAYNEQFF	TGTGCCAGCAGCTTAGTGGGACAGGGTAAGGCCTACAATGAGCAGTTCTTC
17	-	many	TRBV13	TRBJ2-7	CASSPGQGKRRRNEQYF	TGTGCCAGCAGCCCCGGGCAGGGGAAAAGGAGGAGGAACGAGCAGTACTTC
18	TRBD1	many	TRBV5-1	TRBJ2-7	CASSFTGTGGKQRYEQYF	TGCGCCAGCAGCTTTACCGGGACAGGGGGCAAGCAGCGGTACGAGCAGTACTTC
14	-	few	TRBV12-5	TRBJ2-5	CASGLPSFGETQYF	TGTGCTAGTGGTTTGCCTAGCTTCGGGGAGACCCAGTACTTC
13	-	-	TRBV15	TRBJ2-7	CATSVGADYEQYF	TGTGCCACCAGCGTCGGCGCTGACTACGAGCAGTACTTC
16	-	-	TRBV20-1	TRBJ2-7	CCARDTRGRISYEQYF	TGCTGTGCTAGAGATACGCGGGGGCGCATCTCCTACGAGCAGTACTTC
14	TRBD2	few	TRBV7-6	TRBJ2-1	CASSLARSGDEQFF	TGTGCCAGCAGCTTAGCTCGTAGCGGGGATGAGCAGTTCTTC
13	-	-	TRBV20-1	TRBJ2-1	CTTPQPSYNEQFF	TGCACCACTCCGCAGCCCTCCTACAATGAGCAGTTCTTC
14	TRBD1	many	TRBV7-7	TRBJ2-1	CASSLDRADNEQFF	TGTGCTAGCAGCTTGGACAGGGCCGACAATGAGCAGTTCTTC
16	TRBD2	few	TRBV7-8	TRBJ2-1	CASSLAGAGAFGEQFF	TGTGCCAGCAGCTTAGCGGGAGCGGGAGCTTTTGGTGAGCAGTTCTTC
14	-	-	TRBV18	TRBJ1-6	CASSPLYGNSPLHF	TGTGCCAGCTCGCCGTTGTATGGGAATTCACCCCTCCACTTT
14	-	many	TRBV5-1	TRBJ2-7	CASRSKTASYEQYF	TGCGCCAGCAGATCGAAGACAGCATCCTACGAGCAGTACTTC
15	TRBD1	few	TRBV28	TRBJ2-1	CASRLGQGNTYEQFF	TGTGCCAGCAGACTCGGACAGGGGAATACATATGAGCAGTTCTTC
18	TRBD2	many	TRBV5-1	TRBJ2-7	CASSPEGTSGRTTYEQYF	TGCGCCAGCAGCCCCGAAGGGACTAGCGGGAGGACCACCTACGAGCAGTACTTC
14	-	few	TRBV7-9	TRBJ1-4	CASSHGRENEKLFF	TGTGCCAGCAGCCACGGCCGAGAAAATGAAAAACTGTTTTTT
15	-	-	TRBV20-1	TRBJ2-7	CSAIPTWGSPYEQYF	TGCAGTGCTATCCCCACGTGGGGGTCTCCCTACGAGCAGTACTTC
12	-	-	TRBV20-1	TRBJ2-3	CSAPTSSDTQYF	TGCAGTGCACCAACTAGTTCGGATACGCAGTATTTT
11	-	-	TRBV6-5	TRBJ2-1	CASSYRAEQFF	TGTGCCAGCAGTTACAGGGCCGAGCAGTTCTTC
14	TRBD1	many	TRBV28	TRBJ2-3	CASSLDRGEDTQYF	TGTGCCAGCAGTCTTGACAGGGGGGAGGATACGCAGTATTTT
15	TRBD2	-	TRBV3-1	TRBJ2-1	CASTQPGREGWGQFF	TGTGCCAGCACCCAGCCAGGGAGGGAAGGTTGGGGGCAGTTCTTC
16	TRBD2	few	TRBV20-1	TRBJ2-4	CCASRTSGMSKNIQYF	TGCTGTGCTAGTAGGACTAGCGGGATGTCCAAAAACATTCAGTACTTC
16	TRBD2	many	TRBV7-2	TRBJ2-2	CASRKTSGRGTGELFF	TGTGCCAGCAGAAAGACTAGCGGGAGAGGTACCGGGGAGCTGTTTTTT
13	-	few	TRBV29-1	TRBJ2-1	CSVAPPVSLEQFF	TGCAGCGTTGCCCCCCCGGTGTCCCTTGAGCAGTTCTTC
15	TRBD1	few	TRBV5-1	TRBJ2-7	CASSPLGQGFNEQYF	TGCGCCAGCAGCCCGCTGGGACAGGGGTTCAACGAGCAGTACTTC
14	-	few	TRBV7-2	TRBJ2-3	CASSFTLPTDTQYF	TGTGCCAGCAGCTTCACTCTTCCCACAGATACGCAGTATTTT
14	-	-	TRBV5-6	TRBJ2-1	CASRGRDSYNEQFF	TGTGCCAGCCGGGGACGGGACTCCTACAATGAGCAGTTCTTC
14	-	-	TRBV12-3/TRBV12-4	TRBJ1-1	CASTLRSMHTEAFF	TGTGCCAGCACCCTAAGGTCTATGCACACTGAAGCTTTCTTT
15	-	few	TRBV4-3	TRBJ1-2	CASSQDYKVNYGYTF	TGCGCCAGCAGCCAAGATTATAAGGTTAACTATGGCTACACCTTC
15	TRBD2	many	TRBV10-2	TRBJ2-1	CASSDAGGSNNEQFF	TGCGCCAGCAGTGATGCGGGAGGGAGTAACAATGAGCAGTTCTTC
15	TRBD2	few	TRBV7-6	TRBJ2-5	CASSQAGGLQETQYF	TGTGCCAGCAGCCAAGCGGGAGGGCTTCAAGAGACCCAGTACTTC
14	-	few	TRBV20-1	TRBJ1-2	CSVEGERFHYGYTF	TGCAGTGTGGAGGGGGAACGGTTCCACTATGGCTACACCTTC
14	TRBD2	few	TRBV7-6	TRBJ2-7	CASSPGGRGYEQYF	TGTGCCAGCAGTCCAGGTGGGAGGGGCTACGAGCAGTACTTC
14	-	-	TRBV7-2	TRBJ2-1	CASMLDRIYNEQFF	TGTGCCAGCATGTTGGACAGAATCTACAATGAGCAGTTCTTC
12	-	-	TRBV2	TRBJ2-5	CASSVLLETQYF	TGTGCCAGCAGTGTGTTATTAGAGACCCAGTACTTC
15	TRBD2	-	TRBV5-1	TRBJ2-1	CASSLSSGLGNEQFF	TGCGCCAGCAGCTTGTCTAGCGGACTTGGAAATGAGCAGTTCTTC
15	-	many	TRBV9	TRBJ2-2	CASSALGSNTGELFF	TGTGCCAGCAGCGCTCTGGGTTCGAACACCGGGGAGCTGTTTTTT
13	-	many	TRBV3-1	TRBJ2-1	CASSQDLSTEQFF	TGTGCCAGCAGCCAAGATTTGTCGACTGAGCAGTTCTTC
16	-	few	TRBV7-8	TRBJ2-3	CASSLGASLNPDTQYF	TGTGCCAGCAGCTTAGGGGCGTCCTTGAACCCAGATACGCAGTATTTT
15	-	-	TRBV18	TRBJ2-2	CASSPDRRNTGELFF	TGTGCCAGCTCACCTGACAGAAGAAACACCGGGGAGCTGTTTTTT
16	TRBD2	few	TRBV5-5	TRBJ2-5	CASSLGTSGQQETQYF	TGTGCCAGCAGCTTGGGAACTAGCGGACAACAAGAGACCCAGTACTTC
14	-	-	TRBV20-1	TRBJ1-1	CSARDLQSHSEAFF	TGCAGTGCTAGAGATCTCCAATCGCACTCTGAAGCTTTCTTT
15	-	many	TRBV3-1	TRBJ2-6	CASSQERSGANVLTF	TGTGCCAGCAGCCAAGAGAGGTCTGGGGCCAACGTCCTGACTTTC
16	TRBD2	-	TRBV5-1	TRBJ2-3	CASSLVAGAVTDTQYF	TGCGCCAGCAGCTTGGTAGCGGGAGCCGTTACAGATACGCAGTATTTT
12	-	few	TRBV29-1	TRBJ2-2	CSVQTPGGELFF	TGCAGCGTTCAGACCCCAGGGGGGGAGCTGTTTTTT
12	-	many	TRBV18	TRBJ2-1	CASSPSAGEQFF	TGTGCCAGCTCACCATCCGCAGGTGAGCAGTTCTTC
16	TRBD1	many	TRBV29-1	TRBJ2-1	CSVGGAGTGIPNEQFF	TGCAGCGTTGGGGGAGCCGGGACAGGGATCCCCAATGAGCAGTTCTTC
17	-	-	TRBV3-1	TRBJ2-2	CASSLRGGRTNTGELFF	TGTGCCAGCAGCCTCCGAGGGGGGCGGACGAACACCGGGGAGCTGTTTTTT
18	TRBD2	-	TRBV5-1	TRBJ2-2	CASSLGTSGAINTGELFF	TGCGCCAGCAGCTTGGGGACTAGCGGGGCTATTAACACCGGGGAGCTGTTTTTT